These 32 T cell receptor beta chains were all obtained from the same sample, sequenced in a study of OX40 agonist ivuxolimab in advanced cancers. TCRdb's copy holds only in-frame clones and misses some; the assay was immunoSEQ multiplex PCR. The table includes over 14,000 clones, about 90% detected once. The sequenced sample was CD4+ or CD8+ T cells sorted from blood, obtained in a trial of the OX40 agonist ivuxolimab. These receptors were collected from an adult with an advanced solid tumor such as melanoma, head and neck, liver or kidney cancer.

The chain links TRBV28 to TRBJ2-7; TRBD2 matches at 7 bases. This CDR3 contains 16 residues. The germline gives CDR1 MDHEN, CDR2 SYDVKM. With 3 bases clipped from V and 5 bases from J, the junction kept 13 bases outside the gene matches. The CDR3: CASSFAPSGMADEQYF. CDR3 in DNA: TGTGCCAGCAGTTTTGCACCTAGCGGTATGGCGGACGAGCAGTACTTC.

This clone is a singleton in its sample. The CDR3 DNA reads TGCGCCAGCAGCCCGGGACTAGCGGGAGGCATATCCGATGAGCAGTTCTTC. The encoded protein is CASSPGLAGGISDEQFF. The rearrangement uses TRBV5-1 and TRBJ2-1; 15 bases fit TRBD2. This CDR3 is built from 17 residues. Losses at the gene ends were 4 bases for V and 8 bases for J; bases not matched to a gene: 10. CDR1 and CDR2 (germline): SGHRS, YFSETQ.

This chain uses TRBV7-9 with TRBJ2-2; no reliable D call. CDR1 is SEHNR and CDR2 is FQNEAQ in the germline V gene (reference sequence). The CDR3 is 15 residues long. The germline V and J ends were trimmed by 5 bases and 3 bases, with 13 bases remaining between them. CDR3 residues: CASSLTPTDTGELFF. The CDR3 bases are TGTGCCAGCAGCCTAACCCCAACTGACACCGGGGAGCTGTTTTTT.

This chain connects TRBV27 to TRBJ1-1; D is unclear. Germline V gene lookup returns CDR1 MNHEY and CDR2 SMNVEV (reference sequence). V lost 9 bases to trimming and J lost 5 bases, with 16 bases between them. The CDR3 totals 13 residues. CDR3 region: CASSGLRGTEAFF. The CDR3 DNA reads TGTGCCAGTTCGGGTCTGAGAGGGACTGAAGCTTTCTTT.

V usage is TRBV5-6 and J usage is TRBJ1-1; unclear D gene. The CDR3 has 12 amino acids. Germline CDR1 and CDR2: SGHDT and YYEEEE. Trimming took 0 bases from V and 4 from J, leaving 4 bases between them. The CDR3, as DNA: TGTGCCAGCAGCTTGGGTACCACTGAAGCTTTCTTT. Translation gives CASSLGTTEAFF. Together with reference TRBV5-6 and TRBJ1-1, the CDR3 gives the full variable domain: DAGVTQSPTHLIKTRGQQVTLRCSPKSGHDTVSWYQQALGQGPQFIFQYYEEEERQRGNFPDRFSGHQFPNYSSELNVNALLLGDSALYLCASSLGTTEAFFGQGTRLTVV.

J is TRBJ2-7 and V is TRBV7-9; D not certain. The CDR3 extends over 14 amino acids. Trimming took off 5 bases at V and 5 bases at J, with 16 bases between the two ends. Germline CDR1 and CDR2: SEHNR and FQNEAQ (reference sequence). Here the CDR3 reads CASSPRALDDEQYF. The CDR3 DNA reads TGTGCCAGCAGCCCCCGGGCTCTCGACGACGAGCAGTACTTC.

The rearrangement links TRBV7-3 to TRBJ2-1, with 8 bases lining up with TRBD1. Germline trimming cut 5 bases from V and 7 bases from J; bases unmatched to any gene: 7. The CDR3 runs 14 residues. CDR1 is SGHTA, CDR2 FQGTGA, per germline. In nucleotides, the CDR3 is TGTGCCAGCAGCCTGACAGGGGTGGGTAATGAGCAGTTCTTC. It codes for CASSLTGVGNEQFF.

This clone was detected only once. The chain has TRBV6-5 and TRBJ1-6; 7 nucleotides agree with TRBD1. The CDR3 length is 15 residues. Germline CDR1 reads MNHEY; CDR2 reads SVGAGI. V lost 4 bases and J lost 7; bases outside the gene matches: 7. DNA for the CDR3: TGTGCCAGCAGTTCGGACAGGTCGGACAATTCACCCCTCCACTTT. This codes for CASSSDRSDNSPLHF.

V and J are TRBV15 and TRBJ2-7, with TRBD2 matching over 8 bases. Unmatched junction bases numbered 12, after V lost 3 bases and J lost 5 bases. Per germline, CDR1 LNHNV and CDR2 YYDKDF (reference sequence). This CDR3 contains 16 residues. The CDR3 DNA reads TGTGCCACCAGCAGTGGGGGACTAGATTGGGTCCACGAGCAGTACTTC. Encoded protein: CATSSGGLDWVHEQYF.

V gene TRBV21-1 combines with J gene TRBJ2-7; TRBD2, the table's D call, lacks a check against the DNA. TRBV21-1 is recorded as a pseudogene. The CDR3 length is 18 residues. CDR3 residues: CASTQRDSDEGGSYEQYF. CDR3 DNA: TGTGCCAGCACCCAAAGGGATTCGGACGAGGGAGGATCCTACGAGCAGTACTTC.

This clone was counted a few times. The chain joins TRBV7-9 to TRBJ1-2, with TRBD1 matching over 7 bases. Germline loops: CDR1 SEHNR, CDR2 FQNEAQ (reference sequence). Trimming cost V 4 bases and J 0 bases; bases outside gene matches: 5. The CDR3 is 15 amino acids. In DNA, the CDR3 is TGTGCCAGCAGCTCCACAGGGGCGTCTAACTATGGCTACACCTTC. Protein: CASSSTGASNYGYTF.

The rearrangement links TRBV7-6 to TRBJ2-2; D might be TRBD1 (6 bases). The CDR3 loop spans 16 amino acids. Germline assignment: CDR1 SGHVS and CDR2 FNYEAQ. The V end lost 1 base, the J end lost 2 bases, and 11 bases lay between the germline ends. CDR3 nucleotides: TGTGCCAGCAGCTTAGTCGTGGGACAAAACACCGGGGAGCTGTTTTTT. Translated, it gives CASSLVVGQNTGELFF. Drawing the rest from reference TRBV7-6 and TRBJ2-2, the complete variable domain is GAGVSQSPRYKVTKRGQDVALRCDPISGHVSLYWYRQALGQGPEFLTYFNYEAQQDKSGLPNDRFSAERPEGSISTLTIQRTEQRDSAMYRCASSLVVGQNTGELFFGEGSRLTVL.

The rearrangement joins TRBV13 to TRBJ2-1; D is unresolved. CDR3 size: 15 residues. The V end was cut by 0 bases, the J end by 7 bases, with 13 bases between. CDR1 and CDR2 from the germline V gene are PRHDT and FYEKMQ (reference sequence). CDR3 in amino acids: CASSLGRRMGNEQFF. As DNA, the CDR3 is TGTGCCAGCAGCTTAGGGAGGAGAATGGGGAATGAGCAGTTCTTC.

The rearrangement joins TRBV10-2 to TRBJ2-2, with 12 bases identical to TRBD1. The CDR3 loop spans 16 amino acids. Germline V gene lookup returns CDR1 WSHSY and CDR2 SAAADI. Germline trimming cut 4 bases from V and 5 bases from J; bases unmatched to any gene: 5. The DNA of the CDR3 is TGCGCCAGCAGTGGGGGGACAGGGGGCCTTACCGGGGAGCTGTTTTTT. Translated: CASSGGTGGLTGELFF.

The chain uses TRBV10-3 and TRBJ2-7; 12 positions agree with TRBD1. Trimming took 4 bases from V and 3 from J; bases not matched to a gene: 4. Germline-derived CDR1 and CDR2 are ENHRY and SYGVKD. The CDR3 has 15 amino acids. The CDR3 DNA sequence: TGTGCCATCAGTGCCGGGACAGGGGGCCTCTACGAGCAGTACTTC. It specifies CAISAGTGGLYEQYF.

This chain connects TRBV5-6 to TRBJ2-7, with a weak D call TRBD2 (5 bases). CDR1 and CDR2 from the germline V gene are SGHDT and YYEEEE. The CDR3 is 15 residues long. V was pared by 0 bases and J by 0 bases, with 10 bases between. The CDR3 reads CASSLDERFSYEQYF. CDR3 bases: TGTGCCAGCAGCTTGGACGAGCGGTTCTCCTACGAGCAGTACTTC.

J is TRBJ2-5 and V is TRBV18; 7 positions agree with TRBD1. Germline V CDR1 and CDR2: KGHSH, LQKENI. The trim removed 6 bases at V and 5 bases at J, leaving 12 bases unmatched. The CDR3 runs 15 residues. CDR3 sequence: CASSLATGPWETQYF. The CDR3 DNA follows: TGTGCCAGCTCCTTGGCGACAGGGCCCTGGGAGACCCAGTACTTC.

The chain links TRBV6-6 to TRBJ1-1; D is ambiguous. Germline CDR1 reads MNHNY; CDR2 reads SVGAGI (reference sequence). The CDR3 is 13 amino acids. V lost 0 bases and J lost 4, with 6 bases in between. CDR3 DNA sequence: TGTGCCAGCAGTTACTCTGGCAGCACTGAAGCTTTCTTT. This encodes CASSYSGSTEAFF.

The chain links TRBV5-4 to TRBJ1-1, with D unresolved. This CDR3 has 15 amino acids. Deletions cut 4 bases from V and 1 base from J, with 14 bases between. Germline V gene data show CDR1 as SGHNT and CDR2 as YYREEE (reference sequence). CDR3 residues: CASSPLVGENTEAFF. The CDR3 DNA follows: TGTGCCAGCAGCCCCCTCGTGGGTGAGAACACTGAAGCTTTCTTT. Full variable domain (remainder filled in from reference TRBV5-4 and TRBJ1-1): ETGVTQSPTHLIKTRGQQVTLRCSSQSGHNTVSWYQQALGQGPQFIFQYYREEENGRGNFPPRFSGLQFPNYSSELNVNALELDDSALYLCASSPLVGENTEAFFGQGTRLTVV.

The V call is TRBV6-6, the J call TRBJ2-3, with 11 bases matching TRBD2. Germline CDR1 MNHNY, CDR2 SVGAGI (reference sequence). The V and J ends lost 4 bases and 4 bases, in that order; junction bases with no gene match: 7. The CDR3 is 16 residues long. DNA of the CDR3: TGTGCCAGCAGTTCCTTAGCGGGAGGGCCATCAGATACGCAGTATTTT. Amino acid sequence: CASSSLAGGPSDTQYF.

This chain connects TRBV19 to TRBJ1-2; tentatively, D is TRBD1 (5 bases). The V and J ends lost 11 bases and 8 bases respectively, with 9 bases between them. Germline assignment: CDR1 LNHDA and CDR2 SQIVND (reference sequence). The CDR3 covers 9 residues. CDR3 sequence reads: CASGHGYTF. The CDR3 nucleotides are TGTGCCTCCGGACACGGCTACACCTTC.

The rearrangement uses TRBV19 and TRBJ2-1; 8 bases fit TRBD2. V was clipped by 7 bases and J by 8 bases; unmatched bases: 4. Germline loops: CDR1 LNHDA, CDR2 SQIVND (reference sequence). The CDR3 sequence is 12 residues long. The chain's CDR3 is CASTGGPDEQFF. In DNA, the CDR3 is TGTGCCAGTACGGGAGGGCCAGATGAGCAGTTCTTC.

This clone is a singleton in its sample. The DNA of the CDR3 is TGCGCCAGCAGCCCGTTAATAGGGAACACTGAAGCTTTCTTT. It yields the protein CASSPLIGNTEAFF. The chain joins TRBV4-1 to TRBJ1-1, with D uncertain. The V and J ends lost 4 bases and 1 base respectively, with 10 bases between them. From germline, CDR1 is MGHRA and CDR2 YSYEKL. The CDR3 is 14 amino acids.

This chain links TRBV28 with TRBJ1-5; no clear D. Trimming took 3 bases from V and 1 from J, leaving 7 bases between them. Germline V gene data show CDR1 as MDHEN and CDR2 as SYDVKM. This CDR3 spans 14 amino acids. The CDR3 loop reads CASSFRGSNQPQHF. DNA of the CDR3: TGTGCCAGCAGTTTCCGGGGAAGCAATCAGCCCCAGCATTTT.

The chain is built from TRBV7-3 and TRBJ2-7; D possibly corresponds to TRBD1 (5 bases). Trimming removed 2 bases from V and 0 bases from J, with 5 bases in between. Germline loops: CDR1 SGHTA, CDR2 FQGTGA. This CDR3 is 13 amino acids long. This CDR3 reads CASSLGASYEQYF. The CDR3 region has the DNA TGTGCCAGCAGCTTAGGGGCCTCCTACGAGCAGTACTTC.

This clone was recorded once. V gene TRBV5-6 combines with J gene TRBJ1-5, with no clear D. The CDR3 loop spans 12 amino acids. The V end lost 1 base, the J end lost 7 bases, and 6 bases lay between the germline ends. Per germline, CDR1 SGHDT and CDR2 YYEEEE. CDR3 amino acids: CASSLSGQPQHF. CDR3 sequence (DNA): TGTGCCAGCAGCTTGTCCGGCCAGCCCCAGCATTTT. Full variable domain (missing parts from reference TRBV5-6 and TRBJ1-5): DAGVTQSPTHLIKTRGQQVTLRCSPKSGHDTVSWYQQALGQGPQFIFQYYEEEERQRGNFPDRFSGHQFPNYSSELNVNALLLGDSALYLCASSLSGQPQHFGDGTRLSIL.

A few counts support this clone. V gene TRBV19 combines with J gene TRBJ1-2, with a tentative D call TRBD1 (5 bases). CDR1 and CDR2 from the germline V gene are LNHDA and SQIVND (reference sequence). V was cut by 9 bases and J by 7 bases, with 24 bases left in between. This CDR3 region has 15 residues. This CDR3 reads CASSPGGVVSIGYTF. The CDR3 DNA follows: TGTGCCAGCTCCCCGGGAGGGGTGGTCTCGATTGGCTACACCTTC.

The chain carries TRBV6-5 and TRBJ2-3, with a possible D match to TRBD2 (6 bases). Germline CDR1 is MNHEY and CDR2 is SVGAGI. Trimming cost V 4 bases and J 0 bases, with 11 bases left between them. The CDR3 contains 15 residues. The CDR3 coding sequence is TGTGCCAGCAGTTCCGAAGCGGGTAGCACAGATACGCAGTATTTT. Encoded protein: CASSSEAGSTDTQYF.

Only one count was recorded for this clone. The chain employs TRBV5-8 and TRBJ1-4; 7 positions match TRBD1. CDR3 length equals 16 residues. CDR1 is SGHTS and CDR2 is YDEGEE in the germline V gene. The trim removed 3 bases at V and 10 bases at J, leaving 15 bases unmatched. In nucleotides, the CDR3 is TGTGCCAGCAGCTCGGTCGGGACAGATGGTCTTGGAAAACTGTTTTTT. Amino acid sequence: CASSSVGTDGLGKLFF. Together with reference TRBV5-8 and TRBJ1-4, the CDR3 gives the full variable domain: EAGVTQSPTHLIKTRGQQATLRCSPISGHTSVYWYQQALGLGLQFLLWYDEGEERNRGNFPPRFSGRQFPNYSSELNVNALELEDSALYLCASSSVGTDGLGKLFFGSGTQLSVL.

V usage is TRBV7-2 and J usage is TRBJ2-7; perhaps D is TRBD1 or TRBD2 (5 bases each). The CDR3 has 14 residues. Germline V lookup: CDR1 SGHTA, CDR2 FQGNSA. Trimming took 2 bases from V and 7 from J, leaving 15 bases between them. The chain's CDR3 is CASSLWGSVLEQYF. The CDR3 DNA reads as TGTGCCAGCAGCTTATGGGGGTCTGTTTTGGAGCAGTACTTC. Combining the CDR3 with reference TRBV7-2 and TRBJ2-7 gives the whole variable domain GAGVSQSPSNKVTEKGKDVELRCDPISGHTALYWYRQSLGQGLEFLIYFQGNSAPDKSGLPSDRFSAERTGGSVSTLTIQRTQQEDSAVYLCASSLWGSVLEQYFGPGTRLTVT.

V and J are TRBV30 and TRBJ2-3; D is unresolved. CDR1 and CDR2 (germline): GTSNPN, SVGIG (reference sequence). V was shortened by 0 bases and J by 3 bases, with 7 bases between the two germline ends. The CDR3 is made up of 13 amino acids. CDR3 loop: CAWSVAETDTQYF. The CDR3 nucleotides read TGTGCCTGGAGTGTGGCAGAAACAGATACGCAGTATTTT.

This clone is labeled medium-sized (0.01 to 0.1%). This chain links TRBV7-9 with TRBJ2-2, with 9 nucleotides matching TRBD1. CDR1 SEHNR and CDR2 FQNEAQ come from the germline V gene (reference sequence). V trimming: 3 bases; J trimming: 1 base; junction bases outside the gene matches: 0. The CDR3 loop spans 15 amino acids. As DNA, the CDR3 is TGTGCCAGCAGCTTGACAGGGGGGAACACCGGGGAGCTGTTTTTT. Translating gives CASSLTGGNTGELFF.